Presented here are 26 T cell receptor beta chains from one specimen sequenced in a study of tumor-infiltrating lymphocytes in primary liver carcinoma. A constant-region primer served to make TCR beta cDNA from about 500 ng total RNA. Slightly modified ARM-PCR served as the procedure for the TCR beta libraries. These libraries came from three rounds of nested multiplex PCR. The two initial PCR rounds, around 11 cycles each, used TRBV1-TRBV30 forward and C-beta reverse primers. TCRdb passed the multiplex PCR reads through MiXCR, listing each CDR3 protein once. In the table there are 45,000 to 55,000 distinct CDR3 sequences, roughly 77% of which are singletons. Bulk tissue was left unsorted, and RNA and DNA were co-extracted from about 21-30 mg of it. The specimen was liver tumor tissue from sampling region 2. Subset noted: tumor region T2, inferior pole. These receptors were taken from a man aged 35 to 55 with primary liver carcinoma and hepatitis B virus infection.

The rearrangement joins TRBV11-2 to TRBJ2-3; weak D call: TRBD2 (6 bases). The germline V gene encodes CDR1 SGHAT and CDR2 FQNNGV. The CDR3 consists of 15 residues. Trimming left V 4 bases short and J 0 bases short, with 11 bases between. CDR3 sequence (DNA): TGTGCCAGCAGCTCAATAGCGGTGAGCACAGATACGCAGTATTTT. Its protein is CASSSIAVSTDTQYF.

This rearrangement joins TRBV10-2 to TRBJ2-1, with TRBD2 as a possible D gene (6 bases). The CDR3 is made up of 16 amino acids. Trimming left V 8 bases short and J 0 bases short, with 17 bases between. The germline V gene has CDR1 WSHSY and CDR2 SAAADI. CDR3 DNA: TGCGCCAGCGGCCCCACTACCGGGAGCTCCTACAATGAGCAGTTCTTC. Its protein product is CASGPTTGSSYNEQFF.

J is TRBJ2-7 and V is TRBV11-2, with 7 positions matching TRBD1. The CDR3 is 15 residues long. Trimming removed 4 bases from V and 4 bases from J; junction bases left unmatched: 10. Germline V gene sequence: CDR1 SGHAT, CDR2 FQNNGV. The CDR3 sequence is CASSSTGDRRYEQYF. CDR3 coding DNA: TGTGCCAGCAGCTCTACAGGGGACAGAAGGTACGAGCAGTACTTC.

A note on this clonotype: The junction does not match germline at one end; this may be a read error. The rearrangement joins TRBV6-5 to TRBJ2-2, with D possibly being TRBD2 (5 bases). The V gene's germline CDR1 is MNHEY and CDR2 SVGAGI. The CDR3 sequence is 15 residues long. The CDR3 region is CASSYAVDDTGELFF. CDR3 bases: TGTGCCAGCAGTTACGCAGTGGACGACACCGGGGAACTGTTTTTC.

Concerning this clonotype itself: As the CDR3 is not closed by the conserved phenylalanine or tryptophan, this likely results from a read error. The chain recombines TRBV11-2 with TRBJ2-2; D is uncertain. The germline V gene has CDR1 SGHAT and CDR2 FQNNGV. Trimming stripped 4 bases from V and 0 bases from J, with 12 bases between. The CDR3 contains 16 residues. The CDR3 DNA is TGTGCCAGCAGCTCCAAACAAGCTTCGAACACCGGGGAGCTGTTTCTT. Translating it yields CASSSKQASNTGELFL.

As for this clonotype: The CDR3 end shows no conserved phenylalanine or tryptophan, and so a read error is likely. The genes are TRBV12-3 or TRBV12-4 and TRBJ2-7; 8 positions match TRBD2. The CDR3 loop spans 15 amino acids. DNA for the CDR3: TGTGCCGGCAGTGCCCTCGGGAGGGCCTTGGAAGAGCAGTACTCC. It is translated as CAGSALGRALEEQYS.

A note on this clonotype: The junction departs from the called germline gene at one end, perhaps through a read error. The chain has TRBV4-2 and TRBJ1-1; D is unclear. Germline V lookup: CDR1 LGHNA, CDR2 YNFKEQ. The CDR3 has 14 amino acids. The CDR3 DNA sequence: TGTGTCAGCAGCCAAGACCAGAGAATCACTGAAGCTTTCTTT. It translates to CVSSQDQRITEAFF.

Note on this clonotype: A read error may produce the germline difference seen at one junction end. The chain employs TRBV12-3 or TRBV12-4 and TRBJ2-1, with D perhaps TRBD2 (5 bases). CDR3 length: 13 amino acids. The CDR3 here is CDSSFTRGNAQFF. CDR3 sequence (DNA): TGTGACAGCAGTTTTACAAGAGGGAATGCGCAGTTCTTC.

Comment on this clonotype: A much larger clone differs from this one at a single base, so this may be a read error. The missing conserved phenylalanine or tryptophan at the end of this CDR3 makes a read error likely. This chain uses TRBV28 with TRBJ1-2; a weak D match, TRBD1 (6 bases). Germline assignment: CDR1 MDHEN and CDR2 SYDVKM. V lost 10 bases, J lost 7 bases, and 13 bases lay in between. CDR3 size: 11 residues. The CDR3 nucleotides read TGTGCCATACAGGGCCTGGGTGGCTACACCCTC. Its translation: CAIQGLGGYTL.

This clonotype was seen ten or more times. The chain joins TRBV5-1 to TRBJ2-5; possibly TRBD2 for D (5 bases). The germline gives CDR1 SGHRS, CDR2 YFSETQ. V lost 0 bases, J lost 7 bases, and 13 bases lay in between. The CDR3 length is 14 residues. The CDR3 is CASSLAAHGGTQYF. The CDR3 bases are TGCGCCAGCAGCTTGGCGGCCCATGGAGGGACCCAGTACTTC.

In its sample, this clonotype was seen many times. The chain carries TRBV5-1 and TRBJ2-7; perhaps TRBD1 as D (6 bases). V shed 4 bases and J shed 0 bases, with 11 bases lying between them. Germline assignment: CDR1 SGHRS and CDR2 YFSETQ. CDR3 size: 14 residues. The CDR3 loop reads CASSPGTPSYEQYF. In DNA, the CDR3 is TGCGCCAGCAGCCCTGGGACACCCTCCTACGAGCAGTACTTC. Drawing the rest from reference TRBV5-1 and TRBJ2-7, the complete variable domain is KAGVTQTPRYLIKTRGQQVTLSCSPISGHRSVSWYQQTPGQGLQFLFEYFSETQRNKGNFPGRFSGRQFSNSRSEMNVSTLELGDSALYLCASSPGTPSYEQYFGPGTRLTVT.

This clonotype was found a few times. Likely a read error: the CDR3 ends without its conserved phenylalanine or tryptophan. CDR3 residues: CASSPWTACNEQFL. As DNA, the CDR3 is TGTGCCAGCAGCCCATGGACAGCCTGCAATGAGCAGTTCCTC. The gene calls are TRBV11-2 and TRBJ2-1; tentative D call: TRBD1 (6 bases). Germline lookup yields CDR1 SGHAT and CDR2 FQNNGV. Trimming cost V 5 bases and J 6 bases, with 14 bases left between them. The CDR3 has 14 amino acids.

On this clonotype itself: The junction differs from germline at one of its ends, possibly a read error. The CDR3 region is CASSYSAGMVGNEQFF. The CDR3 nucleotides are TGTGCCAGCAGCTACTCGGCAGGGATGGTTGGGAATGAGCAGTTCTTC. This chain uses TRBV6-5 with TRBJ2-1; D perhaps matches TRBD1 (5 bases). The CDR3 spans 16 residues. Germline loops: CDR1 MNHEY, CDR2 SVGAGI.

For this clonotype: One end of the junction does not line up with germline, which may come from a read error. CDR3 DNA: TGTGTCAGCAGCGGAACGACAGGCCTAAATGAAAAACTGGTTTTT. Its translation is CVSSGTTGLNEKLVF. The rearrangement uses TRBV7-9 and TRBJ1-4; perhaps TRBD1 as D (6 bases). Germline CDR1 is SEHNR and CDR2 is FQNEAQ (reference sequence). The CDR3 contains 15 residues.

About this clonotype: Here the CDR3 omits its conserved ending phenylalanine or tryptophan, so a read error is the likely source. J is TRBJ1-1 and V is TRBV6-1; weak D call: TRBD1 (6 bases). V gave up 8 bases and J gave up 8 bases, with 30 bases separating them. Germline lookup yields CDR1 MNHNS and CDR2 SASEGT. This CDR3 is built from 17 residues. CDR3 sequence reads: CASCGRDTDFGYGEAFY. DNA for the CDR3: TGTGCCAGCTGTGGCCGGGACACTGACTTCGGATATGGAGAAGCTTTCTAT.

A word on this clonotype: At one of its ends the junction is not consistent with the germline gene, which may arise from a read error. This chain uses TRBV14 with TRBJ1-1, with unresolved D. The CDR3 loop spans 12 amino acids. Per germline, CDR1 SGHDN and CDR2 FVKESK. DNA of the CDR3: TGTGCCAGAAGCCAAGGCCGGGCTGAAGCTTTCTTC. This translates into CARSQGRAEAFF.

The count of this clonotype is one. The chain has TRBV13 and TRBJ2-7; TRBD1 might be the D (6 bases). CDR1 PRHDT and CDR2 FYEKMQ come from the germline V gene (reference sequence). The V end lost 5 bases, the J end lost 6 bases, and 11 bases lay between the germline ends. The CDR3 covers 12 residues. The CDR3 coding sequence is TGTGCCAGCAGCCACAGGGTACGCGAGCAGTACTTC. Translation gives CASSHRVREQYF.

Concerning this clonotype itself: Since the CDR3 does not end with the conserved phenylalanine or tryptophan, this likely comes from a read error. The CDR3 DNA sequence: TGCACCAGCAGCGAGGCAGCTAACTATGGCTACACCATC. The encoded protein is CTSSEAANYGYTI. The chain joins TRBV4-1 to TRBJ1-2, with D unclear. CDR1 and CDR2 from the germline V gene are MGHRA and YSYEKL. The CDR3 totals 13 residues.

This clonotype has a handful of counts. This chain links TRBV11-2 with TRBJ2-7; D not certain. The CDR3 consists of 14 residues. V dropped 6 bases and J dropped 2 bases, with 14 bases sitting between them. CDR1 and CDR2 (germline): SGHAT, FQNNGV. CDR3 nucleotides: TGTGCCAGCAGTTTAACCGACATTGCCTACGAGCAGTACTTC. This encodes CASSLTDIAYEQYF.

The genes are TRBV5-1 and TRBJ2-5; TRBD1 matches at 7 bases. CDR1 SGHRS and CDR2 YFSETQ come from the germline V gene. The CDR3 has 15 amino acids. In DNA, the CDR3 is TGCGTCGGCAGCTTGTCGCCACAGGGGTTCGAGACCCAGTACTTC. Protein product: CVGSLSPQGFETQYF. Using reference TRBV5-1 and TRBJ2-5 for the parts outside the CDR3, the full variable domain is KAGVTQTPRYLIKTRGQQVTLSCSPISGHRSVSWYQQTPGQGLQFLFEYFSETQRNKGNFPGRFSGRQFSNSRSEMNVSTLELGDSALYLCVGSLSPQGFETQYFGPGTRLLVL.

This clonotype was seen a single time. At one boundary the junction diverges from the germline segment, which might be a read error. This chain uses TRBV7-9 with TRBJ2-3; tentative D call: TRBD2 (5 bases). Germline CDR1 reads SEHNR; CDR2 reads FQNEAQ (reference sequence). This CDR3 has 14 amino acids. The CDR3 nucleotides are TGCACCAGCAGCTTGAAGAGGGTGCCAGATACGCAGTATTTT. This translates into CTSSLKRVPDTQYF.

Details on this clonotype: Compared with germline, one end of the junction differs, possibly owing to a read error. This chain uses TRBV7-8 with TRBJ2-7; the match to TRBD1 covers 7 bases. There are 14 residues in the CDR3. Germline assignment: CDR1 SGHVS and CDR2 FQNEAQ. This CDR3 reads CATSLDREDYEQYF. The CDR3 DNA reads TGTGCCACCAGCCTTGACAGGGAAGACTACGAGCAGTACTTC.

This clonotype was detected only once. The chain links TRBV6-6 to TRBJ2-1, with TRBD2 matching 7 bases. Germline lookup yields CDR1 MNHNY and CDR2 SVGAGI (reference sequence). With V trimmed by 6 bases and J by 9 bases, 11 bases remained unmatched. This CDR3 has 14 amino acids. The CDR3 DNA sequence: TGTGCCAGCAGCTACGGCGGGAGAGCGGCTGAGCAGTTCTTC. Protein product: CASSYGGRAAEQFF.

On this clonotype: Germline and junction disagree at one end, which may indicate a read error. The chain employs TRBV6-5 and TRBJ1-4; TRBD1 matches 7 bases. Germline V gives CDR1 MNHEY, CDR2 SVGAGI. CDR3 size: 14 residues. The CDR3 is CASSSGTDNEELFF. CDR3 DNA: TGTGCCAGCAGTTCCGGGACAGATAATGAAGAACTTTTTTTT.

In regard to this clonotype: A junction boundary mismatches the germline segment, possibly from a read error. The rearrangement uses TRBV11-2 and TRBJ2-7, with D tentatively TRBD1 (5 bases). Germline loops: CDR1 SGHAT, CDR2 FQNNGV. This CDR3 contains 15 residues. The CDR3 region has the DNA TGTGCAAGCAGCTTAGCAAGGGGCCGGGCCTACGAGCAGTGCTTC. Encoded protein: CASSLARGRAYEQCF.

The V gene is TRBV28, the J gene TRBJ1-5; 7 bases are shared with TRBD1. The CDR3 length is 15 residues. Trimming took 2 bases from V and 6 from J; bases not matched to a gene: 7. Germline-derived CDR1 and CDR2 are MDHEN and SYDVKM. CDR3 sequence reads: CASSLRYRGPQPQHF. The DNA for the CDR3 is TGTGCCAGCAGTTTACGGTATAGGGGGCCTCAGCCCCAGCATTTT.